The clone carrying this TCR beta chain showed up just a few times. Its antigen is not known. TCRdb ran MiXCR on the RT-PCR reads and lists one entry per CDR3 protein. This sample yields over 400,000 distinct CDR3 sequences, of which roughly 9.8% are seen a single time; roughly 12% belongs to the top ten. These data come from a study of response to subunit inactivated influenza vaccine. This CDR3 is 13 amino acids long. The V gene's germline CDR1 is LGHNA and CDR2 YNFKEQ. Deletions cut 1 base from V and 8 bases from J, with 9 bases between. Regarding the study as a whole: There was a suggestion from the authors that each seasonal influenza vaccination recruits few new T cells.

The rearrangement joins TRBV4-2 to TRBJ2-4, with D possibly being TRBD1 (6 bases). This clonotype originated in a man aged 45-60 years who received an inactivated influenza vaccine. Source: PBMCs from blood, taken roughly 48 days after vaccination. The CDR3 DNA sequence: TGTGCCAGCAGCCAAGGGACAGCGGACATTCAGTACTTC. It yields the protein CASSQGTADIQYF.